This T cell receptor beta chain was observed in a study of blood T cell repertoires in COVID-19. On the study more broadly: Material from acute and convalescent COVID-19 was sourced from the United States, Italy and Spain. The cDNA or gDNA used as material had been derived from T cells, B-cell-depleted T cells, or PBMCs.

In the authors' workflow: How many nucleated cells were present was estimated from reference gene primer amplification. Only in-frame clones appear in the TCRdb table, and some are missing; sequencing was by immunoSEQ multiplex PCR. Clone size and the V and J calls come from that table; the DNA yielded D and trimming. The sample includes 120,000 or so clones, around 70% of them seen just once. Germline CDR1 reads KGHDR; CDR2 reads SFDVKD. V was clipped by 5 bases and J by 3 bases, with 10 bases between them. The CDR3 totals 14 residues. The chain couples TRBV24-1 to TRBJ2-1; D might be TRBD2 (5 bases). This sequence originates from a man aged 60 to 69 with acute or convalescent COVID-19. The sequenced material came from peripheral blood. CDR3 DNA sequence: TGTGCCACCAGTGGTGCTAGCCGCTACAATGAGCAGTTCTTC. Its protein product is CATSGASRYNEQFF.